One sample yielded the 28 T cell receptor beta chains listed below, sequenced in a study of identical twins. TCRdb itself ran the 5' RACE reads through MiXCR, one entry per CDR3 protein. The sample holds approximately 620,000 distinct CDR3 sequences, approximately 9% seen once. The data also belong to a second study, concerning yellow fever vaccine responses in identical twins.

The sequenced sample consisted of PBMCs. The receptors stem from a woman aged 18-29 years in good health.

Ten or more counts support this clonotype. This sequence joins TRBV4-1 and TRBJ2-5; either TRBD1 or TRBD2 may fit D (5 bases each). This CDR3 region has 17 residues. Deletions cut 2 bases from V and 2 bases from J, with 18 bases between. CDR1 is MGHRA, CDR2 YSYEKL, per germline. CDR3 sequence (DNA): TGCGCCAGCAGCCAACGGAAAGTAACCGGGACGCAAGAGACCCAGTACTTC. Translating it yields CASSQRKVTGTQETQYF.

The chain joins TRBV6-1 to TRBJ2-1, with D maybe TRBD1 (6 bases). The V gene lost 8 bases and the J gene lost 7 bases, with 15 bases spanning the gap. This CDR3 has 13 amino acids. Germline CDR1 is MNHNS and CDR2 is SASEGT. The DNA of the CDR3 is TGTGCCAGCTCCCCAGGGGAATTAAATGAGCAGTTCTTC. Its protein is CASSPGELNEQFF.

This chain joins TRBV3-1 and TRBJ2-7; tentatively, D is TRBD2 (6 bases). Germline V gene sequence: CDR1 LGHDT, CDR2 YNNKEL (reference sequence). The CDR3 covers 11 residues. V was shortened by 1 base and J by 11 bases, with 9 bases between the two germline ends. CDR3 DNA sequence: TGTGCCAGCAGCCAAGCGGGAGATAAGTACTTC. This gives the protein CASSQAGDKYF.

This clonotype has just a few counts. The chain couples TRBV4-3 to TRBJ2-7; 9 positions agree with TRBD2. In germline, CDR1 is LGHNA, CDR2 YSLEER. The trim removed 1 base at V and 0 bases at J, leaving 1 base unmatched. The CDR3 consists of 15 residues. CDR3 amino acids: CASSQGTSDSYEQYF. The CDR3 bases are TGCGCCAGCAGCCAAGGGACTAGCGACTCCTACGAGCAGTACTTC.

This clonotype was detected many times. This chain connects TRBV12-3 or TRBV12-4 to TRBJ2-2; D gene uncertain. The CDR3 length is 14 residues. V was trimmed by 6 bases and J by 4 bases, leaving 12 bases between them. CDR3 DNA sequence: TGTGCCAGCAGCCTATACGGGTCCACCGGGGAGCTGTTTTTT. As protein: CASSLYGSTGELFF.

Only a few counts were recorded for this clonotype. The gene calls are TRBV27 and TRBJ2-7; D may be TRBD1 or TRBD2 (5 bases each). The CDR3 consists of 16 residues. CDR1 is MNHEY and CDR2 is SMNVEV in the germline V gene (reference sequence). The V gene lost 5 bases and the J gene lost 0 bases, with 17 bases spanning the gap. The CDR3 bases are TGTGCCAGCAGTCCTCAAGGGGCCAGCGGCTCCTACGAGCAGTACTTC. The encoded protein is CASSPQGASGSYEQYF.

This clonotype was found a few times. The chain uses TRBV3-1 and TRBJ2-3; the D is unclear. Germline V lookup: CDR1 LGHDT, CDR2 YNNKEL (reference sequence). This CDR3 is 16 amino acids long. The germline V and J ends were trimmed by 2 bases and 7 bases, with 19 bases remaining between them. CDR3 in amino acids: CASSQKSLVVGNTQYF. CDR3 nucleotide sequence: TGTGCCAGCAGCCAAAAATCGCTGGTCGTTGGGAATACGCAGTATTTT.

This sequence joins TRBV24-1 and TRBJ2-2; maybe TRBD1 (5 bases). The ends were cut back, 1 base at V and 7 bases at J, with 15 bases in the middle. Germline lookup yields CDR1 KGHDR and CDR2 SFDVKD. This CDR3 has 16 residues. The CDR3 loop is CATSDLFSGSDGELFF. The CDR3 nucleotides read TGTGCCACCAGTGATTTATTTTCAGGGTCGGACGGGGAGCTGTTTTTT.

The table lists this clonotype with many counts. The CDR3 sequence is CAISGDSYEQYF. The CDR3 DNA is TGTGCCATCAGTGGCGACTCCTACGAGCAGTACTTC. The chain employs TRBV10-3 and TRBJ2-7; D unclear. The germline CDR1 and CDR2 sequences are ENHRY and SYGVKD. The CDR3 length is 12 residues. V lost 4 bases and J lost 0, with 4 bases in between.

The chain combines TRBV6-1 with TRBJ2-5; D perhaps matches TRBD1 (6 bases). The CDR3 is 14 amino acids. Germline V gene sequence: CDR1 MNHNS, CDR2 SASEGT. Trimming removed 2 bases from V and 5 bases from J, with 12 bases in between. CDR3 nucleotides: TGTGCCAGCAGTGAATACAGGGTAGGGGAGACCCAGTACTTC. As protein: CASSEYRVGETQYF.

This clonotype was detected only a few times. The chain links TRBV24-1 to TRBJ2-1; D call uncertain. CDR3 length: 13 amino acids. CDR1 is KGHDR and CDR2 is SFDVKD in the germline V gene. Between the trimmed V and J ends, which lost 0 bases and 8 bases, there was a span of 7 bases. In DNA, the CDR3 is TGTGCCACCAGTGATTTGCAGTTAGATGAGCAGTTCTTC. This sequence encodes CATSDLQLDEQFF.

The CDR3 reads CASRRGNLGTYEQYF. In DNA, the CDR3 is TGTGCCAGCCGTAGGGGAAATCTAGGGACCTACGAGCAGTACTTC. J is TRBJ2-7 and V is TRBV28; possible D gene TRBD1, 5 bases. The V gene lost 8 bases and the J gene lost 2 bases, with 19 bases spanning the gap. The CDR3 extends over 15 amino acids. Germline CDR1 and CDR2: MDHEN and SYDVKM.

This clonotype has only a few counts. This chain connects TRBV20-1 to TRBJ1-1; tentatively, D is TRBD1 (5 bases). The CDR3 loop spans 13 amino acids. V was shortened by 7 bases and J by 1 base, with 13 bases between the two germline ends. Germline-derived CDR1 and CDR2 are DFQATT and SNEGSKA (reference sequence). The CDR3 here is CSVPAGKNTEAFF. The CDR3 DNA sequence: TGCAGTGTCCCGGCAGGGAAGAACACTGAAGCTTTCTTT.

This clonotype was seen ten or more times. J is TRBJ1-5 and V is TRBV12-3 or TRBV12-4, with 9 bases fitting TRBD1. The V gene end was trimmed by 6 bases and the J gene end by 5 bases; junction bases not matched to a gene: 5. The CDR3 length is 14 residues. This CDR3 is CASRLQGADQPQHF. Written as DNA, the CDR3 is TGTGCCAGCAGACTACAGGGGGCGGATCAGCCCCAGCATTTT.

In this sample, this clonotype turned up many times. CDR3: CASSRGQVNKETQYF. CDR3 bases: TGTGCCAGCAGCCGAGGACAGGTTAACAAAGAGACCCAGTACTTC. The chain couples TRBV12-3 or TRBV12-4 to TRBJ2-5; 7 nucleotides agree with TRBD1. This CDR3 region has 15 residues. V gave up 6 bases and J gave up 3 bases; unmatched junction bases: 10.

This clonotype occurred a few times. The CDR3 DNA is TGTGCCAGCAGCCAATCGCCGGTCAGGGTAACAGGGCCGAACACTGAAGCTTTCTTT. Its translation: CASSQSPVRVTGPNTEAFF. V and J are TRBV7-8 and TRBJ1-1; D is possibly TRBD1 (6 bases). CDR3 size: 19 residues. CDR1 and CDR2 from the germline V gene are SGHVS and FQNEAQ. Trimming pared 5 bases from V and 1 base from J, leaving 26 bases between.

This chain uses TRBV2 with TRBJ2-1, with 7 bases identical to TRBD1. This CDR3 contains 12 residues. CDR1 and CDR2 (germline): SNHLY, FYNNEI. Trimming cost V 7 bases and J 10 bases; bases outside gene matches: 7. The CDR3 sequence: CASTEGADEQFF. CDR3 DNA sequence: TGTGCCAGCACCGAGGGGGCCGACGAGCAGTTCTTC.

This rearrangement joins TRBV5-1 to TRBJ2-2, with D unclear. The V gene lost 2 bases and the J gene lost 10 bases, with 9 bases spanning the gap. The CDR3 totals 12 residues. Germline CDR1 SGHRS, CDR2 YFSETQ. The CDR3 nucleotides read TGCGCCAGCAGCTTAGGTCCGGAGGAGCTGTTTTTT. It translates to CASSLGPEELFF.

This chain links TRBV6-1 with TRBJ2-7; D might be TRBD1 (5 bases). V lost 7 bases to trimming and J lost 3 bases, with 16 bases between them. The CDR3 runs to 14 residues. The germline gives CDR1 MNHNS, CDR2 SASEGT. DNA for the CDR3: TGTGCCAGCACGAGGACACTATTCGACTACGAGCAGTACTTC. Amino acids: CASTRTLFDYEQYF.

This clonotype was seen a handful of times. The V and J genes are TRBV5-1 and TRBJ2-1; D remains ambiguous. V lost 1 base to trimming and J lost 10 bases, with 12 bases between them. The CDR3 totals 13 residues. Germline V gives CDR1 SGHRS, CDR2 YFSETQ. CDR3 sequence reads: CASSLNTIGEQFF. As DNA, the CDR3 is TGCGCCAGCAGCTTGAACACTATTGGCGAGCAGTTCTTC.

This clonotype has a count of ten or more. This rearrangement joins TRBV4-1 to TRBJ2-7; 16 nucleotides align to TRBD2. Germline V gene data show CDR1 as MGHRA and CDR2 as YSYEKL. The CDR3 has 19 amino acids. V dropped 1 base and J dropped 6; count of bases not matched to a gene: 12. For the CDR3, the DNA is TGCGCCAGCAGCCAAGTCGGGACTAGCGGGAGGGCCTCATCTACCGAGCAGTACTTC. It is translated as CASSQVGTSGRASSTEQYF.

This clonotype was recorded at least ten times. The chain carries TRBV6-5 and TRBJ2-2; D not resolved. V was trimmed by 5 bases and J by 3 bases, leaving 7 bases between them. Germline CDR1 is MNHEY and CDR2 is SVGAGI. The CDR3 length is 13 residues. This CDR3 reads CASSVLDTGELFF. In nucleotides, the CDR3 is TGTGCCAGCAGTGTCCTCGACACCGGGGAGCTGTTTTTT.

The table lists this clonotype with many counts. The V and J genes are TRBV6-1 and TRBJ2-7; 7 nucleotides match TRBD1. Trimming at V came to 6 bases and at J to 6 bases, leaving 11 bases not matched to a gene. Germline V lookup: CDR1 MNHNS, CDR2 SASEGT. The CDR3 runs to 14 residues. The CDR3 bases are TGTGCCAGCAGGAAATCGGGACAGCCTAGCGAGCAGTACTTC. It specifies CASRKSGQPSEQYF.

This clonotype has more than one count but fewer than ten. The V and J genes are TRBV14 and TRBJ2-5; TRBD1 agrees at 9 bases. Germline loops: CDR1 SGHDN, CDR2 FVKESK. There are 16 residues in the CDR3. V was pared by 5 bases and J by 3 bases, with 10 bases of the junction left unmatched. CDR3 nucleotides: TGTGCCAGCAGCGCCCGGGACAGGGTCTTAGAAGAGACCCAGTACTTC. This sequence encodes CASSARDRVLEETQYF.

This clonotype was counted a few times. The chain combines TRBV11-3 with TRBJ2-1, with no clear D. The CDR3 extends over 12 amino acids. Trimming removed 5 bases at V and 9 bases at J, with 11 bases between. Germline V gives CDR1 SGHNT, CDR2 YENEEA. The CDR3 DNA reads as TGTGCCAGCAGCCCTCCTGCCGGTGAGCAGTTCTTC. Translated: CASSPPAGEQFF.

In this sample, this clonotype turned up a few times. This chain joins TRBV3-1 and TRBJ2-5; TRBD2 matches at 8 bases. Germline V gene lookup returns CDR1 LGHDT and CDR2 YNNKEL (reference sequence). The CDR3 is made up of 16 amino acids. Losses at the gene ends were 4 bases for V and 1 base for J; bases not matched to a gene: 8. CDR3: CASSPGASGPQETQYF. CDR3 DNA sequence: TGTGCCAGCAGCCCGGGGGCTAGCGGGCCCCAAGAGACCCAGTACTTC.

This sequence joins TRBV10-3 and TRBJ2-1; 7 nucleotides line up with TRBD1. The CDR3 contains 14 residues. Germline values: CDR1 ENHRY, CDR2 SYGVKD. J gave up 5 bases and V 6 bases, and 7 bases lay outside the gene matches. CDR3 sequence: CAIRLGGADNEQFF. CDR3 DNA: TGTGCCATCAGATTAGGGGGCGCCGACAATGAGCAGTTCTTC.

Ten or more counts support this clonotype. This chain connects TRBV6-1 to TRBJ2-3; D unclear. Deletions cut 5 bases from V and 4 bases from J, with 16 bases between. This CDR3 contains 15 residues. Germline V lookup: CDR1 MNHNS, CDR2 SASEGT. CDR3 DNA: TGTGCCAGCAGTCCGACCCGGAGTTTGGCAGATACGCAGTATTTT. Protein product: CASSPTRSLADTQYF.